This T cell receptor (beta chain) derives from a study of identical twins. In TCRdb, the 5' RACE reads were re-called with MiXCR into one record per CDR3 protein. The table has around 1.7 million distinct CDR3 sequences, about 30% seen once; the top ten hold over 0.25%. J was trimmed by 11 bases and V by 3 bases; bases with no gene match: 21. In germline, CDR1 is DFQATT, CDR2 SNEGSKA (reference sequence). The CDR3 consists of 16 residues. Among all donors, each was a healthy Caucasian. Study conclusions and caveats: Where out-of-frame alpha sequences were twin-shared, they showed excess low generation probability. Fewer insertions marked abundant cord blood beta clonotypes; young adult naive trended weakly, memory not at all.

Concerning this clonotype: Its antigen is currently unknown.

The chain recombines TRBV20-1 with TRBJ2-5, with TRBD2 matching over 7 bases. Sequenced material: cord blood. This TCR derives from a newborn girl in good health. Written as DNA, the CDR3 is TGCAGTGCTAGCCTACTAGCGAGACACCTAAACTACGGGCAGTACTTC. This gives the protein CSASLLARHLNYGQYF.